This T cell receptor (beta chain) appears in the sequencing data of a study of shared clonotypes between healthy human individuals. General study findings and limits: Sharing across four donors was seen in 5% to 5.5% of naive CD4 clonotypes. At large depth, rarefaction still showed sorted-subset sequencing to be incomplete.

The CDR3 length is 15 residues. Trimming removed 4 bases from V and 8 bases from J; junction bases left unmatched: 8. Germline V gene lookup returns CDR1 SNHLY and CDR2 FYNNEI. Each PCR replicate from the sorted subsets contained 150 to 250 ng DNA, which is around 30,000 T cell genomes. The repertoire was sequenced with immunoSEQ multiplex PCR; TCRdb's copy has only in-frame clones and lacks some. The repertoire holds about 2.1 million clones, with more than 85% as singletons. Turning to this clone: No antigen is known for it.

CD45RO-negative CD8 cells positively selected for CCR7 made up the naive population, which excluded terminally differentiated effector memory CD45RA+ cells. All the donors were Caucasian adults who lived in Nashville, Tennessee. V and J are TRBV2 and TRBJ2-4; 10 positions match TRBD1. The TCR originated in a man aged 18 to 30 in good health. Some clones in this sample may be carry-over from other donors' samples. The material sequenced was naive CD8+ T cells from PBMCs. CDR3 loop: CASSGEDRGVYIQYF. The CDR3, as DNA: TGTGCCAGCAGTGGGGAGGACAGGGGGGTATACATTCAGTACTTC.